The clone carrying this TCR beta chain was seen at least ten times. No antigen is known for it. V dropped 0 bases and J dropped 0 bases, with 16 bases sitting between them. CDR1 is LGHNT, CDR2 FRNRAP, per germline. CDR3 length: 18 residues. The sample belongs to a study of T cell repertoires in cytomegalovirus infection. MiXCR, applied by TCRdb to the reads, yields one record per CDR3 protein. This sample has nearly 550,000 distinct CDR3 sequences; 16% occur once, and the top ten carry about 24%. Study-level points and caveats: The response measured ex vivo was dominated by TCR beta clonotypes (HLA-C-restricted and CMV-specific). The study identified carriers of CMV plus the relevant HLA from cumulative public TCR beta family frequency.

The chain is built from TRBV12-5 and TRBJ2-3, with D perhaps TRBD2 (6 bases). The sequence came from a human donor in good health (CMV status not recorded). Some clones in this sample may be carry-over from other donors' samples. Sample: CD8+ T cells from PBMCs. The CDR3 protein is CASGLVWGDPLSTDTQYF. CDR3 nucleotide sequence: TGTGCTAGTGGTTTGGTTTGGGGGGACCCTCTGAGCACAGATACGCAGTATTTT.